This note documents a single T cell receptor beta chain sequence. This record comes from a study of cytomegalovirus exposure and HLA in healthy donors. The V and J ends lost 4 bases and 3 bases, in that order; junction bases with no gene match: 9. Germline V lookup: CDR1 SGHNT, CDR2 YYREEE (reference sequence). The CDR3 sequence is 16 residues long. The primer mix had 60 Vbeta and 13 Jbeta primers. Sequencing used immunoSEQ multiplex PCR; TCRdb keeps in-frame clones, though not all of them. The top ten clones hold about 1.2% of a sample with some 130,000 clones, about 83% of them seen once. Sequenced input: PBMCs. The chain combines TRBV5-4 with TRBJ1-1; 10 nucleotides agree with TRBD1. This TCR was recovered from a girl aged 2 to 10 in good health and CMV-seronegative. CDR3 nucleotides: TGTGCCAGCAGCGTAGAGACAGGGGGCTTGGACACTGAAGCTTTCTTT. It encodes CASSVETGGLDTEAFF.